This TCR beta chain was obtained from a study of radiotherapy plus CTLA-4 blockade in lung cancer. V shed 4 bases and J 7 bases; nucleotides not matched to a gene: 3. The CDR3 contains 14 residues. Germline V gene sequence: CDR1 MNHEY, CDR2 SVGAGI. Profiling relied on immunoSEQ multiplex PCR, and the TCRdb table lists in-frame clones only, not all of them. In the table there are 65,000 to 85,000 clones, approximately 76% of which are singletons. The sequence was obtained from a human donor with non-small cell lung cancer whose response to radiotherapy plus ipilimumab could not be evaluated. Some clones in this sample may be carry-over from other donors' samples. This sample comprised peripheral blood, obtained from a patient treated with radiotherapy plus ipilimumab. J is TRBJ1-6 and V is TRBV6-5; 8 nucleotides line up with TRBD1. The DNA of the CDR3 is TGTGCCAGCAGTTCCCGGGACAGGAATTCACCCCTCCACTTT. The encoded protein is CASSSRDRNSPLHF.